What follows is one TCR beta chain and its context. Its antigen is still unknown. Treatment described: over 15 received Ad26.COV2.S at low or high dose, single or two shots; a few received placebo; per-sample allocation not given. Day 63 after the first injection of vaccine or placebo was the sampling time. Donation came from an adult in Boston who was aged 18-55 years. This sample stems from a study of Ad26.COV2.S vaccination and SARS-CoV-2 variants. Study background: COV1001, an Ad26.COV2.S trial, supplied this vaccine-arm donor.

Libraries were prepared by immunoSEQ multiplex PCR; TCRdb keeps only in-frame clonotypes and omits some of them. In the table there are some 350,000 clones, almost 90% of which are singletons. General study points: Spike-specific TCR breadth was greater after Ad26.COV2.S than placebo.

The sample consisted of peripheral blood, taken in a trial of Ad26.COV2.S vaccine versus placebo. This receptor was taken from a person aged 18-65 years who received the Ad26.COV2.S COVID-19 vaccine or a placebo.

CDR3: CASSLFGGATVNTGELFF. In DNA form, the CDR3 reads TGTGCCAGCAGCTTATTTGGGGGGGCCACAGTAAACACCGGGGAGCTGTTTTTT. The chain recombines TRBV11-2 with TRBJ2-2; tentatively, D is TRBD2 (7 bases). The germline V gene encodes CDR1 SGHAT and CDR2 FQNNGV. The CDR3 length is 18 residues. The V gene lost 2 bases and the J gene lost 2 bases, with 18 bases spanning the gap.